This T cell receptor beta chain was sequenced during a study of CXCR3-negative and CXCR3-positive naive CD8 T cells. About the study: The libraries yielded 110 million to 150 million TRB reads, about 1.5 +/- 0.3 million each. Study-wide points: Both naive subsets carried similar amounts of surface CD5, so TCR strength was inferred from TRB CDR3 properties.

The libraries of TRB cDNA were constructed through 5' RACE using UMI labels. TCRdb reprocessed the 5' RACE reads, with one entry per CDR3 protein and no DNA. This sample's table has over 100,000 distinct CDR3 sequences. CD45RO-CCR7+CD27+CD95- defined naive CD8+ T cells. Regarding this clonotype: Its antigen is unidentified.

Germline CDR1 MDHEN, CDR2 SYDVKM. This CDR3 spans 12 amino acids. The TCR sequence derives from a human donor in good health. Some clones in this sample may be carry-over from other donors' samples. The sequenced material came from naive CXCR3- CD8+ T cells from blood. Indicated subset: CD45RO-CCR7+CD27+CD95- naive CD8+ T cells lacking CXCR3 (TNR3-). The V and J genes are TRBV28 and TRBJ2-4. CDR3 amino acids: CASSFPVNIQYF.